This TCR beta chain was observed in a study of blood T cells in healthy people across ages. Donors were healthy Caucasian individuals from Russia aged about 6 to 100. The germline V gene encodes CDR1 DFQATT and CDR2 SNEGSKA (reference sequence). The germline V and J ends were trimmed by 1 base and 0 bases, with 9 bases remaining between them. The CDR3 runs 15 residues. A sample-barcoded 5' primer and a J-beta primer mix were used in a second PCR of roughly 6 to 11 cycles. Every cDNA molecule bore a tag from a template-switch adaptor containing 12 random nucleotides. A single record per CDR3 protein comes from TCRdb applying MiXCR to the 5' RACE reads. This table has 1.5 million to 2 million distinct CDR3 sequences, about 30% appearing once.

The V and J genes are TRBV20-1 and TRBJ1-4; TRBD1 is a possible D gene (5 bases). The TCR was taken from a woman in her 30s in good health. Source material: blood. The CDR3 nucleotides read TGCAGTGCTAGAGTAGACAGCGCAACTAATGAAAAACTGTTTTTT. Translating gives CSARVDSATNEKLFF.